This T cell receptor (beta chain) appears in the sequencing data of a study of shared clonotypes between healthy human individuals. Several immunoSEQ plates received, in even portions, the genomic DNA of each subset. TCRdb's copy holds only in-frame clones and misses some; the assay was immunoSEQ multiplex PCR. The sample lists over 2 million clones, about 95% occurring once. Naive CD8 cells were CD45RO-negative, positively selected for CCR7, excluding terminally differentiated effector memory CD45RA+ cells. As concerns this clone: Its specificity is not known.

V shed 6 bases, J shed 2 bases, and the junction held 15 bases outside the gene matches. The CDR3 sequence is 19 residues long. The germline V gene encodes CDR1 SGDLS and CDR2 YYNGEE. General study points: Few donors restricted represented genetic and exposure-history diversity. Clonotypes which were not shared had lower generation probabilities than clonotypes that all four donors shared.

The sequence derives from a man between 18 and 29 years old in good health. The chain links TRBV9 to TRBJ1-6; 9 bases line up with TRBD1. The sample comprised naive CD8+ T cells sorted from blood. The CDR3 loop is CASTKTPPTGGTYNSPLHF. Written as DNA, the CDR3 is TGTGCCAGCACCAAAACTCCCCCGACAGGGGGAACCTATAATTCACCCCTCCACTTT.